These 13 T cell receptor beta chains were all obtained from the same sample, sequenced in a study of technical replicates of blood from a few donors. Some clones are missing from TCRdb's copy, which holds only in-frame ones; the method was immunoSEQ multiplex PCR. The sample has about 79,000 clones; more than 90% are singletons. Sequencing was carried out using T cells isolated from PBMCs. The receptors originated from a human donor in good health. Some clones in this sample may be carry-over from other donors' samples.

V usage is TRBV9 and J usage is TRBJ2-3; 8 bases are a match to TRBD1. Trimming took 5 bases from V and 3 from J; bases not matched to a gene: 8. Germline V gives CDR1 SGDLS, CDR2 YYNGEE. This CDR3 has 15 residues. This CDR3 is CASSPDRGSTDTQYF. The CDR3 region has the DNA TGTGCCAGCAGTCCCGACAGGGGATCAACAGATACGCAGTATTTT. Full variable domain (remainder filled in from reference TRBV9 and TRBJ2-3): DSGVTQTPKHLITATGQRVTLRCSPRSGDLSVYWYQQSLDQGLQFLIQYYNGEERAKGNILERFSAQQFPDLHSELNLSSLELGDSALYFCASSPDRGSTDTQYFGPGTRLTVL.

The CDR3 nucleotides are TGTGCCAGCAGCCCCTCGTGGGAGGGTGGTGAAAAACTGTTTTTT. It translates to CASSPSWEGGEKLFF. The chain carries TRBV13 and TRBJ1-4; D not certain. The ends were cut back, 5 bases at V and 7 bases at J, with 17 bases in the middle. This CDR3 region has 15 residues. Germline loops: CDR1 PRHDT, CDR2 FYEKMQ (reference sequence).

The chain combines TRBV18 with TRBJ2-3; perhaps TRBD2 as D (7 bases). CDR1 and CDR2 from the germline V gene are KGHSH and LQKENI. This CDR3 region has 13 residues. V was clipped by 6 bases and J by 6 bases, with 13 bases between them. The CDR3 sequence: CASSPGGGDTQYF. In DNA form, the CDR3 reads TGTGCCAGCTCCCCCGGCGGGGGCGATACGCAGTATTTT.

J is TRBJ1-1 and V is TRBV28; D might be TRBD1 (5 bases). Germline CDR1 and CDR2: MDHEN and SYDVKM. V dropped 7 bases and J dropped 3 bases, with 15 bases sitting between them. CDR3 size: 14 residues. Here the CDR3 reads CASTILGTYTEAFF. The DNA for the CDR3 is TGTGCCAGCACCATTCTGGGGACTTACACTGAAGCTTTCTTT.

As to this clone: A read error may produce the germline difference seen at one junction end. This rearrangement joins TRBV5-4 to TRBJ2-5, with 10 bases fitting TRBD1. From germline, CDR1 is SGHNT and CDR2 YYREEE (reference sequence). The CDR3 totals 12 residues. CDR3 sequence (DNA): TGTGCCAGCAGCCTCGACAGGGGGCCCCTCGACTTC. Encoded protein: CASSLDRGPLDF.

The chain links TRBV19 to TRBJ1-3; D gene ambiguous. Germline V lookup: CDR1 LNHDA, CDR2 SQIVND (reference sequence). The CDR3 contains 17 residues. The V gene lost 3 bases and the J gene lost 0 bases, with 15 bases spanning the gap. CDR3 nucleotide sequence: TGTGCCAGTAGTATTCGCGGTGGCAGTGCCTCTGGAAACACCATATATTTT. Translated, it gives CASSIRGGSASGNTIYF.

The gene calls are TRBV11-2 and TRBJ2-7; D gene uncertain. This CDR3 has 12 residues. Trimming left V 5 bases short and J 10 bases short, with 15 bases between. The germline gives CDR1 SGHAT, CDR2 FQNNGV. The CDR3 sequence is CASSHDTPFQYF. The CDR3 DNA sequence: TGTGCCAGCAGCCACGATACACCTTTTCAGTACTTC.

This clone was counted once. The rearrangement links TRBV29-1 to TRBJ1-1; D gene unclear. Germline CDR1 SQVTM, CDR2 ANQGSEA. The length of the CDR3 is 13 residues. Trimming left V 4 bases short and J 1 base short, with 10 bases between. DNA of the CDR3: TGCAGCGTTGGAACTGCGGAGAACACTGAAGCTTTCTTT. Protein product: CSVGTAENTEAFF.

CDR3 nucleotide sequence: TGCAGCGTGATGGACAGGCCCGGGGAGCTGTTTTTT. It is translated as CSVMDRPGELFF. This chain links TRBV29-1 with TRBJ2-2; 7 nucleotides line up with TRBD1. Germline V gene sequence: CDR1 SQVTM, CDR2 ANQGSEA. V was pared by 6 bases and J by 6 bases, with 4 bases of the junction left unmatched. The CDR3 covers 12 residues.

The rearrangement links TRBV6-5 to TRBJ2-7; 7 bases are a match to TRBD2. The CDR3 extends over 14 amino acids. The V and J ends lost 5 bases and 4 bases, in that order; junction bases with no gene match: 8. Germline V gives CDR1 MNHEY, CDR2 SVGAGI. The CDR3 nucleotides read TGTGCCAGCAGTACTTCCGGGACTACTTACGAGCAGTACTTC. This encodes CASSTSGTTYEQYF.

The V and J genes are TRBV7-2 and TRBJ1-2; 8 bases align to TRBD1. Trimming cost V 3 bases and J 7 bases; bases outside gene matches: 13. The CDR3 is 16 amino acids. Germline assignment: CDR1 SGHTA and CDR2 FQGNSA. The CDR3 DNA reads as TGTGCCAGCAGCTTTCGGGACAGGCCCTCCGCACGTGGCTACACCTTC. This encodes CASSFRDRPSARGYTF.

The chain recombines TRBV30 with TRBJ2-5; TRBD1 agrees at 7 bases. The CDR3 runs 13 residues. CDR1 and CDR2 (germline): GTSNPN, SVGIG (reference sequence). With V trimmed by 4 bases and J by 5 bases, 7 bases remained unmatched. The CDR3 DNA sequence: TGTGCCTGGACACAGGACAGGTTGGAGACCCAGTACTTC. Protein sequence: CAWTQDRLETQYF.

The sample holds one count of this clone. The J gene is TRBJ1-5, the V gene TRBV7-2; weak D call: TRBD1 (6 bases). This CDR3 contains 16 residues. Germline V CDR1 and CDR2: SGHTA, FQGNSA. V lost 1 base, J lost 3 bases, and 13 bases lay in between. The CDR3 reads CASSLGTGWDNQPQHF. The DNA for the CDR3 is TGTGCCAGCAGCTTAGGAACAGGGTGGGACAATCAGCCCCAGCATTTT.